The present TCR beta chain was sequenced within a study of T cell changes during pregnancy in multiple sclerosis. Germline values: CDR1 LGHNA, CDR2 YNFKEQ. V was clipped by 3 bases and J by 5 bases, with 17 bases between them. The CDR3 extends over 17 amino acids. The protocol was immunoSEQ multiplex PCR, while the TCRdb copy is restricted to in-frame clones and leaves out a portion. The sample yields over 50,000 clones, over 80% seen once. This receptor was taken from a female donor in good health, enrolled as a control in a pregnancy study. This chain connects TRBV4-2 to TRBJ1-6, with D possibly being TRBD1 (5 bases). The sample here was peripheral blood, taken in the first trimester of pregnancy. CDR3 protein: CASSHFKLDSDNSPLHF. CDR3 coding DNA: TGTGCCAGCAGCCACTTTAAGCTTGACAGTGATAATTCACCCCTCCACTTT.